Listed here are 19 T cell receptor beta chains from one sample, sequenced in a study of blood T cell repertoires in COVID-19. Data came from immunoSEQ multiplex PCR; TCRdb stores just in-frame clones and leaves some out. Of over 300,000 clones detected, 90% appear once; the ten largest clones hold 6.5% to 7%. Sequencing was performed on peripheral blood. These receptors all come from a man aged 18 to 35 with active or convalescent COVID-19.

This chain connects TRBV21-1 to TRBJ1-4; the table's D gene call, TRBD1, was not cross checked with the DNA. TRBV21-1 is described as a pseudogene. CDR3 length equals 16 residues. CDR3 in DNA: TGTGCCAGCAGCCGGGGTCGGGACAGGGGTTATGAAAAACTGTTTTTT. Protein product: CASSRGRDRGYEKLFF.

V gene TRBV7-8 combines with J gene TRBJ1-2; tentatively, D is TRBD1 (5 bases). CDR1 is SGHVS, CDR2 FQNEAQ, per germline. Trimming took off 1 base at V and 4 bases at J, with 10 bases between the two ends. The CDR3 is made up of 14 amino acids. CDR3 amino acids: CASSLVGQVYGYTF. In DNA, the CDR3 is TGTGCCAGCAGCTTAGTCGGACAAGTCTATGGCTACACCTTC.

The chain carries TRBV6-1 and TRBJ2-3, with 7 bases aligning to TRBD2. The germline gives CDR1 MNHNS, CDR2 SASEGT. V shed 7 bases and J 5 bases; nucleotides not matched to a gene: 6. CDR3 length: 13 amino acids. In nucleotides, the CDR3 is TGTGCCAGCAAGCGGGGAGGTGAAGATACGCAGTATTTT. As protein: CASKRGGEDTQYF.

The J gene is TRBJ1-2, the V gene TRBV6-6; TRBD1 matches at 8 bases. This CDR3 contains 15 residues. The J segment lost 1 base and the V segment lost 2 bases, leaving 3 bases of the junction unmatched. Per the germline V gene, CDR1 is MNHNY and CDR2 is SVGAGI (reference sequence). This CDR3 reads CASSYGQGFNYGYTF. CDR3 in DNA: TGTGCCAGCAGTTACGGACAGGGATTTAACTATGGCTACACCTTC.

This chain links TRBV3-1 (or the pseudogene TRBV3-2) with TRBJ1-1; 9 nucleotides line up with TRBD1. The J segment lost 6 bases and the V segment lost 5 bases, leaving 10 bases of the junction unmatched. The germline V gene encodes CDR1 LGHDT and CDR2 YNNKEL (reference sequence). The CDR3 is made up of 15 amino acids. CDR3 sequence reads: CASSMTGTGTPEAFF. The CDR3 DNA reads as TGTGCCAGCAGCATGACCGGGACAGGGACCCCTGAAGCTTTCTTT.

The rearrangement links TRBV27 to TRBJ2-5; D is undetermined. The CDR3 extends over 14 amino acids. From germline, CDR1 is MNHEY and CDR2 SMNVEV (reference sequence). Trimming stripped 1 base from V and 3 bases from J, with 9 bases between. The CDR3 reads CASSLLAEKETQYF. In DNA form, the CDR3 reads TGTGCCAGCAGTTTATTGGCGGAGAAAGAGACCCAGTACTTC.

CDR3 sequence (DNA): TGTGCCAGCTCACCAATGGCAGGTAGCGTGATTCCCTACGAGCAGTACTTC. Protein: CASSPMAGSVIPYEQYF. The V call is TRBV18, the J call TRBJ2-7, with TRBD2 as a possible D gene (5 bases). Per germline, CDR1 KGHSH and CDR2 LQKENI. This CDR3 contains 17 residues. V was cut by 2 bases and J by 2 bases, with 19 bases left in between.

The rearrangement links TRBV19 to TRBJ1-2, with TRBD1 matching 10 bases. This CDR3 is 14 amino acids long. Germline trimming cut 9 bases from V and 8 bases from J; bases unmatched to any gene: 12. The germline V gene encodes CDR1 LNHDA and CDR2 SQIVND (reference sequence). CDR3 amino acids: CASSSGQGFFGYTF. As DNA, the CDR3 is TGTGCCAGCTCGTCGGGACAGGGGTTCTTCGGCTACACCTTC.

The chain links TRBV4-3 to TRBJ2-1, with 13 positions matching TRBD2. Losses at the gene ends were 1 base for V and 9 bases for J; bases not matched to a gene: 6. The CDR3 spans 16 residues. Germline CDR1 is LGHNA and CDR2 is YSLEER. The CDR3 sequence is CASSQGGLAGVTEQFF. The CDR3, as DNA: TGCGCCAGCAGCCAAGGAGGACTAGCGGGAGTCACTGAGCAGTTCTTC.

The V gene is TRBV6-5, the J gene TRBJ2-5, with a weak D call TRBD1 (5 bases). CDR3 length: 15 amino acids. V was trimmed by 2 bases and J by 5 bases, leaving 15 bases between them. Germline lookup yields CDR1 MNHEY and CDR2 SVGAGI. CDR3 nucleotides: TGTGCCAGCAGTTACGATTGGCCTGCAGGGGAGACCCAGTACTTC. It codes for CASSYDWPAGETQYF.

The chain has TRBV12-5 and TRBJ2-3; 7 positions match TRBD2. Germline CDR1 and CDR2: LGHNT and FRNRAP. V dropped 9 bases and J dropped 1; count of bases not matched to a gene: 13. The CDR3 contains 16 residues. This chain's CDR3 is CASAVGRELGTDTQYF. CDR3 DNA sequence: TGTGCTAGCGCCGTCGGGCGGGAGCTAGGCACAGATACGCAGTATTTT.

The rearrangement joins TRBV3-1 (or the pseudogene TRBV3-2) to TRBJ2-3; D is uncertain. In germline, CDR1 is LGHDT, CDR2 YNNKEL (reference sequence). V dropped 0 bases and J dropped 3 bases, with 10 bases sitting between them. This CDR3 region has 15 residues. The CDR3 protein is CASSQDPLGTDTQYF. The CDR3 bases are TGTGCCAGCAGCCAAGATCCTCTCGGGACAGATACGCAGTATTTT.

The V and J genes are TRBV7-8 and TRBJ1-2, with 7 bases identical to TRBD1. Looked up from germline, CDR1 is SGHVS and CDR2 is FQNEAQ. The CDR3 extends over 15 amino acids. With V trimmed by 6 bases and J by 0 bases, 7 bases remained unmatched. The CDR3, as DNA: TGTGCCAGCAGTCAGGACAGGCACACTAACTATGGCTACACCTTC. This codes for CASSQDRHTNYGYTF.

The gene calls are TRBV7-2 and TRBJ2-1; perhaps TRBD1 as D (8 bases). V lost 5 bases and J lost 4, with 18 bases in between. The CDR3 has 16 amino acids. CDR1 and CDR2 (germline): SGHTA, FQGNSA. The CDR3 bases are TGTGCCAGCAGCCCAGCGGGGACAGGTTCTTACAATGAGCAGTTCTTC. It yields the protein CASSPAGTGSYNEQFF.

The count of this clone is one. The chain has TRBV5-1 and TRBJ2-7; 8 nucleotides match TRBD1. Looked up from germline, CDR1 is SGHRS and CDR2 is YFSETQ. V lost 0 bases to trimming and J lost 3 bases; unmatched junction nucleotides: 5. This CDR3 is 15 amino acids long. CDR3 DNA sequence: TGCGCCAGCAGCTTGGCCGGACAGGGAGGCTACGAGCAGTACTTC. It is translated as CASSLAGQGGYEQYF.

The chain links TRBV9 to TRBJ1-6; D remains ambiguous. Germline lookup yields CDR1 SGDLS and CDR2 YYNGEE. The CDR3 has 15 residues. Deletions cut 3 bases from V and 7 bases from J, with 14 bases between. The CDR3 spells CASSAREAGNSPLHF. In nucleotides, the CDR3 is TGTGCCAGCAGCGCCCGCGAGGCGGGCAATTCACCCCTCCACTTT.

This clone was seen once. Written as DNA, the CDR3 is TGCGCCAGCAGCTTAGAGGGTTGGACTGAAGCTTTCTTT. Its protein is CASSLEGWTEAFF. The chain employs TRBV5-1 and TRBJ1-1; D is unresolved. V was trimmed by 2 bases and J by 5 bases, leaving 10 bases between them. Germline assignment: CDR1 SGHRS and CDR2 YFSETQ. The CDR3 has 13 residues.

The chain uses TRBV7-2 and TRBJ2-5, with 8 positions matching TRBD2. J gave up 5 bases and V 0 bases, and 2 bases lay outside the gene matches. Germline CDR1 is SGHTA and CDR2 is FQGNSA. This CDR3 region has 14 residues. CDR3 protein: CASSLARTSETQYF. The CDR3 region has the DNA TGTGCCAGCAGCTTAGCGAGGACTAGCGAGACCCAGTACTTC.

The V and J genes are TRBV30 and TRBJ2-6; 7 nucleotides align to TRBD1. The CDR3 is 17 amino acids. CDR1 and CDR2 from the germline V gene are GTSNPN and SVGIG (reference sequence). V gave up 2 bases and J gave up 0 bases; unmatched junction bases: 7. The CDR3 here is CAWSLLGQPSGANVLTF. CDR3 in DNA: TGTGCCTGGAGTCTCCTGGGACAGCCCTCTGGGGCCAACGTCCTGACTTTC.